Reported below is one T cell receptor beta chain. The clone's antigen remains unknown. Nothing much larger sits one base from this clone, and base qualities are not available. Sequences DFQATT (CDR1) and SNEGSKA (CDR2) are obtained from the germline V gene (reference sequence). The CDR3 goes from the cysteine to the phenylalanine over 17 residues. Only the CDR3 DNA is retained, 51 bases long and in frame from the first base. V is cut back by 3 bases and J by 5 bases, with 16 bases in the junction unmatched. Whole blood was collected in K2EDTA tubes by collaborating institutions according to the institutions' own protocols. For TCRbeta analysis, collaborators shipped samples as frozen whole blood, isolated PBMCs, or DNA extracted from either of those sample types. The data are from a study of blood T cell repertoires in COVID-19 (dated by TCRdb to 2018 to 2020). Background on the whole study: Collaborator samples came from the United States, Italy and Spain and covered acute and convalescent phases of COVID-19. The prospective study material was composed of cDNA or gDNA derived from T cells, B-cell-depleted T cells, or PBMCs. Subjects who had been exposed to COVID-19, were actively infected with it, or had recovered from it provided the deeply sampled blood TCRbeta repertoires that made up the dataset. The repertoires were released in a freely available public database intended as a resource for research on the immune response to SARS-CoV-2. The samples were drawn from two sources: the first 160 participants of the ongoing ImmuneRACE study, and 1,000 to 1,500 subjects contributed by 6 global collaborators. Sample metadata almost always included a de-identified subject ID, COVID-19 status, age in years and sex. Where available, HLA class I and class II types were taken from metadata supplied by the sample provider and were not determined by assay-based typing. The full study reports these points: How much clinical and demographic metadata was included differed by source and by participant, and the metadata was provided uncurated.

TCRbeta CDR3 regions were amplified from genomic DNA by means of the immunoSEQ Assay, a bias-controlled multiplex PCR. The authors' pipeline ran thus. Within the assay, amplification of reference gene primers was used to estimate how many nucleated cells each sample contained. Sequence reads were collapsed and filtered to measure the absolute abundance of every unique TCRbeta CDR3 rearrangement. For each sample, productive Simpson clonality was calculated as the square root of Simpson's diversity index over productive rearrangements. TCRdb obtained this table from immuneACCESS and retained in-frame rearrangements with V and J assigned. These tables miss some clones; where compared with another copy, unresolved V genes account for less than half of the shortfall, and the remainder is unexplained. D and trimming were read from the DNA, whereas the V and J calls and clone size are those reported in that table. Counted in this sample were approximately 30,000 clones; approximately 93% of them appeared once. Around 5.5% of the sample goes to the ten largest clones.

The chain couples TRBV20-1 to TRBJ1-5, with 7 middle bases fitting TRBD1. The receptor comes from a human donor in a cohort sampled during active COVID-19. Specimen: peripheral blood. The CDR3 reads as follows: CSASTIRTGRGHQPQHF. The DNA sequence is TGCAGTGCTAGTACTATTCGGACAGGCCGGGGTCATCAGCCCCAGCATTTT.